This TCR beta chain was identified during a study of early stage breast cancer tumors. The study, taken as a whole, reports: Unsorted bulk genomic DNA sequencing lacked pairing and functional marker data.

Note on this clone: Its target is unknown.

Libraries were prepared by immunoSEQ multiplex PCR; TCRdb keeps only in-frame clonotypes and omits some of them. The repertoire holds thousands of clones, with approximately 70% as singletons. Material: normal breast tissue next to the tumor. This sequence originates from a person aged 55 to 75 with breast cancer.

The CDR3 sequence is CASSLALSSYTF. In nucleotides, the CDR3 is TGTGCCAGCAGCTTAGCACTCTCGAGCTACACCTTC. J is TRBJ1-2 and V is TRBV7-3; the D is unclear. Germline V gene sequence: CDR1 SGHTA, CDR2 FQGTGA. The CDR3 runs 12 residues. Trimming left V 2 bases short and J 9 bases short, with 10 bases between. The variable domain in full, completed from reference TRBV7-3 and TRBJ1-2, reads GAGVSQTPSNKVTEKGKYVELRCDPISGHTALYWYRQSLGQGPEFLIYFQGTGAADDSGLPNDRFFAVRPEGSVSTLKIQRTERGDSAVYLCASSLALSSYTFGSGTRLTVV.